These 26 T cell receptor beta chains originate from one sample sequenced in a study of OX40 agonist ivuxolimab in advanced cancers. Produced via immunoSEQ multiplex PCR; TCRdb's table is partial and in-frame only. The repertoire holds roughly 20,000 clones, with approximately 84% as singletons. This specimen consisted of CD4+ or CD8+ T cells sorted from blood, obtained in a trial of the OX40 agonist ivuxolimab. The receptors derive from an adult with an advanced solid tumor such as melanoma, head and neck, liver or kidney cancer.

In its sample, this clone was seen once. The J gene is TRBJ1-1, the V gene TRBV6-5; tentative D call: TRBD1 (6 bases). V was clipped by 2 bases and J by 6 bases, with 19 bases between them. Germline CDR1 is MNHEY and CDR2 is SVGAGI. There are 16 residues in the CDR3. CDR3 protein: CASSYVSSGGLAEAFF. In DNA, the CDR3 is TGTGCCAGCAGTTACGTATCCTCGGGGGGCCTGGCTGAAGCTTTCTTT.

The V gene is TRBV30, the J gene TRBJ2-3; tentatively, D is TRBD1 (5 bases). CDR1 GTSNPN and CDR2 SVGIG come from the germline V gene (reference sequence). There are 12 residues in the CDR3. Trimming cost V 5 bases and J 6 bases, with 12 bases left between them. CDR3 nucleotide sequence: TGTGCCTGGGGGGCAAGGCTGGATACGCAGTATTTT. Residues: CAWGARLDTQYF.

Of note for this clone: A junction boundary mismatches the germline segment, possibly from a read error. This chain links TRBV4-2 with TRBJ1-4, with D tentatively TRBD1 (6 bases). CDR3 size: 17 residues. The V gene's germline CDR1 is LGHNA and CDR2 YNFKEQ. CDR3 bases: TGTGCCAGCAACCAACAGGGAGGGGGGGTAACTAATGAAAAACTGTTTTTT. Amino acids: CASNQQGGGVTNEKLFF.

A single count supports this clone. The chain has TRBV20-1 and TRBJ1-2, with D possibly being TRBD1 (6 bases). The CDR3 has 11 amino acids. CDR1 and CDR2 from the germline V gene are DFQATT and SNEGSKA (reference sequence). V was shortened by 3 bases and J by 8 bases, with 10 bases between the two germline ends. CDR3 in amino acids: CSASRGGGYTF. Here the CDR3 DNA reads TGCAGTGCTAGCAGGGGTGGAGGCTACACCTTC.

The genes are TRBV19 and TRBJ2-4; possible D gene TRBD2, 6 bases. The CDR3 contains 16 residues. CDR1 is LNHDA, CDR2 SQIVND, per germline (reference sequence). V shed 3 bases and J shed 1 base, with 13 bases lying between them. CDR3 protein: CASSIEGGMAKNIQYF. The CDR3 DNA sequence: TGTGCCAGTAGTATCGAGGGAGGTATGGCCAAAAACATTCAGTACTTC.

The V gene is TRBV30, the J gene TRBJ1-1, with 7 bases lining up with TRBD1. This CDR3 has 13 amino acids. Germline V gene lookup returns CDR1 GTSNPN and CDR2 SVGIG (reference sequence). V shed 2 bases, J shed 5 bases, and the junction held 5 bases outside the gene matches. Here the CDR3 reads CAWSPGGGTEAFF. Written as DNA, the CDR3 is TGTGCCTGGAGTCCAGGGGGTGGAACTGAAGCTTTCTTT.

This clone was counted only a few times. The rearrangement uses TRBV5-1 and TRBJ2-1; 10 bases match TRBD2. This CDR3 spans 14 amino acids. In germline, CDR1 is SGHRS, CDR2 YFSETQ. Unmatched junction bases numbered 3, after V lost 0 bases and J lost 9 bases. The CDR3 region is CASSLGLAGVEQFF. CDR3 DNA sequence: TGCGCCAGCAGCTTGGGGCTAGCGGGAGTTGAGCAGTTCTTC.

The rearrangement uses TRBV7-9 and TRBJ1-1, with D perhaps TRBD1 (5 bases). In germline, CDR1 is SEHNR, CDR2 FQNEAQ (reference sequence). V shed 1 base and J shed 5 bases, with 11 bases lying between them. The CDR3 contains 14 residues. CDR3 sequence: CASSLDVGGTEAFF. The CDR3 DNA reads TGTGCCAGCAGCTTAGACGTTGGGGGGACTGAAGCTTTCTTT. Variable domain in full (rest from reference TRBV7-9 and TRBJ1-1): DTGVSQNPRHKITKRGQNVTFRCDPISEHNRLYWYRQTLGQGPEFLTYFQNEAQLEKSRLLSDRFSAERPKGSFSTLEIQRTEQGDSAMYLCASSLDVGGTEAFFGQGTRLTVV.

The CDR3 loop reads CASSIGQGGSGYTF. As DNA, the CDR3 is TGTGCCAGCAGCATAGGACAGGGTGGGAGCGGCTACACCTTC. This sequence joins TRBV7-3 and TRBJ1-2, with 8 bases lining up with TRBD1. Germline trimming cut 5 bases from V and 8 bases from J; bases unmatched to any gene: 10. CDR1 and CDR2 from the germline V gene are SGHTA and FQGTGA. This CDR3 contains 14 residues.

The chain couples TRBV15 to TRBJ2-3; 7 positions agree with TRBD1. The CDR3 loop spans 15 amino acids. Trimming at V came to 4 bases and at J to 0 bases, leaving 4 bases not matched to a gene. CDR1 is LNHNV and CDR2 is YYDKDF in the germline V gene (reference sequence). CDR3 residues: CATSKGQLSTDTQYF. CDR3 DNA sequence: TGTGCCACCAGCAAGGGACAGTTAAGCACAGATACGCAGTATTTT.

The chain employs TRBV10-2 and TRBJ2-3; 7 bases are a match to TRBD2. CDR1 and CDR2 (germline): WSHSY, SAAADI. CDR3 length: 14 residues. With 6 bases clipped from V and 2 bases from J, the junction kept 5 bases outside the gene matches. The CDR3 nucleotides read TGCGCCAGCAGCCTCGGACTAGACACAGATACGCAGTATTTT. This translates into CASSLGLDTDTQYF.

Here the CDR3 DNA reads TGTGCCAGCCAGAGAGGGACAGGGAGCTTTGGTGGCTACACCTTC. Encoded protein: CASQRGTGSFGGYTF. The chain links TRBV10-3 to TRBJ1-2; TRBD1 agrees at 9 bases. The CDR3 spans 15 residues. Per the germline V gene, CDR1 is ENHRY and CDR2 is SYGVKD. Trimming cost V 10 bases and J 7 bases; bases outside gene matches: 16.

The gene calls are TRBV27 and TRBJ1-1; D gene ambiguous. Germline loops: CDR1 MNHEY, CDR2 SMNVEV (reference sequence). This CDR3 spans 13 amino acids. Trimming stripped 4 bases from V and 5 bases from J, with 11 bases between. The CDR3 sequence is CASSSTRRTEAFF. Here the CDR3 DNA reads TGTGCCAGCAGTTCCACCCGGAGGACTGAAGCTTTCTTT.

This clone has a single count. V gene TRBV19 combines with J gene TRBJ1-3; the match to TRBD1 covers 7 bases. CDR1 and CDR2 (germline): LNHDA, SQIVND (reference sequence). V was pared by 7 bases and J by 0 bases, with 9 bases of the junction left unmatched. This CDR3 is built from 16 residues. The CDR3 loop reads CASTRRQGGSGNTIYF. DNA of the CDR3: TGTGCCAGTACCCGAAGACAGGGTGGCTCTGGAAACACCATATATTTT.

The sample holds one count of this clone. The CDR3 DNA reads as TGTGCCAGCAGCCACAACGTGGGGACGTCCTACGAGCAGTACTTC. It encodes CASSHNVGTSYEQYF. The V and J genes are TRBV2 and TRBJ2-7, with D perhaps matching TRBD1 or TRBD2 (5 bases each). This CDR3 is built from 15 residues. The germline V gene has CDR1 SNHLY and CDR2 FYNNEI. V gave up 6 bases and J gave up 1 base, with 16 bases separating them.

V usage is TRBV21-1 and J usage is TRBJ2-1; whether TRBD2, the table's D call, matches the DNA was not checked. TRBV21-1 is classified as a pseudogene. The CDR3 is 22 amino acids. CDR3 nucleotides: TGTGCCAGCAGCAAAGCGCTAGTTATAGGCCTCTGGGAGGGGAGCTCCTACAATGAGCAGTTCTTC. It translates to CASSKALVIGLWEGSSYNEQFF.

This sequence joins TRBV9 and TRBJ2-3, with D possibly being TRBD1 or TRBD2 (6 bases each). CDR1 is SGDLS and CDR2 is YYNGEE in the germline V gene. Trimming cost V 4 bases and J 0 bases, with 15 bases left between them. This CDR3 comprises 16 residues. This CDR3 reads CASSPEGGLSTDTQYF. CDR3 sequence (DNA): TGTGCCAGCAGCCCCGAGGGGGGTTTGAGCACAGATACGCAGTATTTT. Variable domain in full (rest from reference TRBV9 and TRBJ2-3): DSGVTQTPKHLITATGQRVTLRCSPRSGDLSVYWYQQSLDQGLQFLIQYYNGEERAKGNILERFSAQQFPDLHSELNLSSLELGDSALYFCASSPEGGLSTDTQYFGPGTRLTVL.

J is TRBJ1-1 and V is TRBV7-8; perhaps TRBD1 as D (5 bases). Germline assignment: CDR1 SGHVS and CDR2 FQNEAQ. V lost 1 base, J lost 0 bases, and 9 bases lay in between. The CDR3 has 15 residues. The CDR3 nucleotides are TGTGCCAGCAGCTTAGTAGGGGAGATGAACACTGAAGCTTTCTTT. The encoded protein is CASSLVGEMNTEAFF.

This clone occurred once. The gene calls are TRBV6-6 and TRBJ1-5, with D tentatively TRBD1 (6 bases). V lost 5 bases to trimming and J lost 5 bases, with 16 bases between them. The germline gives CDR1 MNHNY, CDR2 SVGAGI (reference sequence). This CDR3 has 15 amino acids. The CDR3: CASSPIPGDHQPQHF. The DNA for the CDR3 is TGTGCCAGCAGTCCGATTCCAGGGGATCATCAGCCCCAGCATTTT.

The rearrangement joins TRBV7-7 to TRBJ1-1, with TRBD1 matching over 7 bases. Looked up from germline, CDR1 is SSHAT and CDR2 is FNYEAQ (reference sequence). Trimming took 5 bases from V and 2 from J; bases not matched to a gene: 2. This CDR3 has 13 residues. The CDR3 spells CASSRDSNTEAFF. CDR3 DNA: TGTGCCAGCAGCCGGGACAGCAACACTGAAGCTTTCTTT. The complete variable domain, with remaining parts taken from reference TRBV7-7 and TRBJ1-1, reads GAGVSQSPRYKVTKRGQDVTLRCDPISSHATLYWYQQALGQGPEFLTYFNYEAQPDKSGLPSDRFSAERPEGSISTLTIQRTEQRDSAMYRCASSRDSNTEAFFGQGTRLTVV.

This chain links TRBV6-5 with TRBJ1-1; D possibly corresponds to TRBD1 (6 bases). Germline CDR1 reads MNHEY; CDR2 reads SVGAGI. Trimming shortened V by 3 bases and J by 0 bases, and 11 bases separated the two germline ends. There are 15 residues in the CDR3. The CDR3: CASSYIGQLNTEAFF. Written as DNA, the CDR3 is TGTGCCAGCAGTTATATAGGACAGTTGAACACTGAAGCTTTCTTT.

Only one count was recorded for this clone. This chain uses TRBV2 with TRBJ1-4; D might be TRBD1 (5 bases). CDR1 is SNHLY, CDR2 FYNNEI, per germline. Trimming pared 3 bases from V and 0 bases from J, leaving 8 bases between. The CDR3 length is 15 residues. The CDR3 loop reads CASSDSTATNEKLFF. The CDR3 DNA sequence: TGTGCCAGCAGTGACTCGACAGCAACTAATGAAAAACTGTTTTTT.

V and J are TRBV7-6 and TRBJ2-2; D is unclear. Germline V gene data show CDR1 as SGHVS and CDR2 as FNYEAQ. Trimming removed 4 bases at V and 1 base at J, with 10 bases between. The CDR3 loop spans 15 amino acids. CDR3 loop: CASSSSRQNTGELFF. DNA for the CDR3: TGTGCCAGCAGCTCCAGCCGACAGAACACCGGGGAGCTGTTTTTT.

This sequence joins TRBV6-5 and TRBJ1-1, with 8 bases lining up with TRBD1. This CDR3 spans 14 amino acids. The J segment lost 5 bases and the V segment lost 4 bases, leaving 6 bases of the junction unmatched. Germline V gives CDR1 MNHEY, CDR2 SVGAGI. Here the CDR3 DNA reads TGTGCCAGCAGTTTCAGGGGGCGGGATACTGAAGCTTTCTTT. Its translation: CASSFRGRDTEAFF.

The V and J genes are TRBV30 and TRBJ2-5; D remains unclear. Trimming removed 4 bases at V and 0 bases at J, with 3 bases between. This CDR3 spans 11 amino acids. The germline CDR1 and CDR2 sequences are GTSNPN and SVGIG (reference sequence). For the CDR3, the DNA is TGTGCCTGGACGGACCAAGAGACCCAGTACTTC. This gives the protein CAWTDQETQYF.

This clone was observed a handful of times. The V call is TRBV27, the J call TRBJ2-7, with 7 nucleotides matching TRBD2. J lost 2 bases, V lost 0 bases, and 7 bases had no gene match. The CDR3 totals 16 residues. In germline, CDR1 is MNHEY, CDR2 SMNVEV (reference sequence). Here the CDR3 reads CASSLSKLAAAYEQYF. Here the CDR3 DNA reads TGTGCCAGCAGTTTATCGAAGCTAGCGGCAGCCTACGAGCAGTACTTC.